This T cell receptor (beta chain) was found in a study of control samples from healthy donors and cancer patients. The protocol was immunoSEQ multiplex PCR, while the TCRdb copy is restricted to in-frame clones and leaves out a portion. The sample lists under 150,000 clones; 89% were seen once. The CDR3 sequence is 15 residues long. Germline-derived CDR1 and CDR2 are LGHDT and YNNKEL (reference sequence). V lost 4 bases and J lost 7, with 16 bases in between. The rearrangement uses TRBV3-1 (or the pseudogene TRBV3-2) and TRBJ1-4, with D unresolved. The clonotype originates from a middle-aged man with head and neck cancer. The sample taken for sequencing was PBMCs. CDR3 in amino acids: CASSPFRRVSEKLFF. The DNA for the CDR3 is TGTGCCAGCAGCCCCTTCCGTAGGGTTTCTGAAAAACTGTTTTTT.